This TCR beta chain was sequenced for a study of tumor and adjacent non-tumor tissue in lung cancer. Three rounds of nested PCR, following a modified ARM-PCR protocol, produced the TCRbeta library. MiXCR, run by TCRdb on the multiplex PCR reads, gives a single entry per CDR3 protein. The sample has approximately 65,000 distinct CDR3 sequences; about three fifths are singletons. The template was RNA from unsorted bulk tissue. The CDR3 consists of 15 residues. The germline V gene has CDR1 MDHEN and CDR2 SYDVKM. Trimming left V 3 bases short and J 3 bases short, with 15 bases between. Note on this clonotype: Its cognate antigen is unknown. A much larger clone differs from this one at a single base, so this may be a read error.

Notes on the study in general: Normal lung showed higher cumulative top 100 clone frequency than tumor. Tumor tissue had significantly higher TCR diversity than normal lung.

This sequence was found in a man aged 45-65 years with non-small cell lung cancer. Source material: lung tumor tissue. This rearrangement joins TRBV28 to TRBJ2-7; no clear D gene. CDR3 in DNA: TGTGCCAGCAGTTTCGGACGGAATCCATTCTACGAGCAGTACTTC. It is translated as CASSFGRNPFYEQYF.